This passage covers 2 T cell receptor beta chains from one sample sequenced in a study of PD-1 blockade in classical Hodgkin lymphoma. Libraries were prepared by immunoSEQ multiplex PCR; TCRdb keeps only in-frame clonotypes and omits some of them. The table lists about 17,000 clones, approximately 90% of them singletons. This sample's time point: newly diagnosed, previously untreated cHL patient sample. Material for sequencing was peripheral blood mononuclear cells (PBMCs). The receptors derive from a human donor with classical Hodgkin lymphoma.

This clone was picked up a small number of times. The V and J genes are TRBV15 and TRBJ2-5, with 7 bases identical to TRBD2. The CDR3 consists of 15 residues. Germline V CDR1 and CDR2: LNHNV, YYDKDF (reference sequence). The ends lost 0 bases at V and 2 bases at J; junction bases unmatched: 3. The CDR3 sequence is CATSRDGGGQETQYF. The CDR3 nucleotides read TGTGCCACCAGCAGAGATGGGGGGGGGCAAGAGACCCAGTACTTC. Filled out from reference TRBV15 and TRBJ2-5, the complete variable domain reads DAMVIQNPRYQVTQFGKPVTLSCSQTLNHNVMYWYQQKSSQAPKLLFHYYDKDFNNEADTPDNFQSRRPNTSFCFLDIRSPGLGDTAMYLCATSRDGGGQETQYFGPGTRLLVL.

This chain links TRBV2 with TRBJ2-7; possibly TRBD1 or TRBD2 for D (6 bases each). V lost 11 bases and J lost 2, with 16 bases in between. CDR1 is SNHLY, CDR2 FYNNEI, per germline. The CDR3 is made up of 13 amino acids. The CDR3 bases are TGTGCCGGAGGGGGAGTGTTCACCTACGAGCAGTACTTC. Translation: CAGGGVFTYEQYF.